Following are 6 T cell receptor beta chains from one sample sequenced in a study of cytomegalovirus exposure and HLA in healthy donors. The PCR used 60 Vbeta and 13 Jbeta primers. Profiling relied on immunoSEQ multiplex PCR, and the TCRdb table lists in-frame clones only, not all of them. The sample has 100,000 to 150,000 clones; about two thirds are singletons. Input material: PBMCs. The receptors derive from a man aged 25-45 years in good health and CMV-seronegative.

The chain links TRBV4-2 to TRBJ2-7; 8 bases are shared with TRBD2. V lost 0 bases to trimming and J lost 7 bases; unmatched junction nucleotides: 11. This CDR3 comprises 16 residues. The germline gives CDR1 LGHNA, CDR2 YNFKEQ. CDR3: CASSQDPRGGAGEQYF. CDR3 nucleotides: TGTGCCAGCAGCCAAGATCCCCGGGGGGGGGCCGGAGAGCAGTACTTC.

This clone was observed a handful of times. The chain combines TRBV25-1 with TRBJ1-2, with D possibly being TRBD1 (6 bases). Germline V gene lookup returns CDR1 MGHDK and CDR2 SYGVNS. Trimming pared 0 bases from V and 6 bases from J, leaving 17 bases between. The CDR3 runs to 16 residues. As DNA, the CDR3 is TGTGCCAGCAGTGAATATCCCGACCCAGGGGACCATGGCTACACCTTC. As protein: CASSEYPDPGDHGYTF.

This chain links TRBV2 with TRBJ1-2; 9 positions agree with TRBD1. This CDR3 is built from 13 residues. Losses at the gene ends were 5 bases for V and 8 bases for J; bases not matched to a gene: 6. Per the germline V gene, CDR1 is SNHLY and CDR2 is FYNNEI. CDR3 DNA: TGTGCCAGCAGTCAACAGGGGGCGGAGGGCTACACCTTC. This sequence encodes CASSQQGAEGYTF.

V gene TRBV10-3 combines with J gene TRBJ2-2; tentative D call: TRBD2 (6 bases). Per germline, CDR1 ENHRY and CDR2 SYGVKD. Trimming left V 6 bases short and J 0 bases short, with 8 bases between. The CDR3 has 14 amino acids. CDR3 region: CAISGTPNTGELFF. The CDR3 DNA follows: TGTGCCATCAGCGGGACTCCGAACACCGGGGAGCTGTTTTTT.

The chain uses TRBV18 and TRBJ2-5; 8 bases align to TRBD1. This CDR3 contains 15 residues. Germline CDR1 KGHSH, CDR2 LQKENI. Unmatched junction bases numbered 4, after V lost 0 bases and J lost 4 bases. This chain's CDR3 is CASSPPKGQGETQYF. DNA of the CDR3: TGTGCCAGCTCACCACCCAAAGGACAGGGAGAGACCCAGTACTTC.

The chain carries TRBV4-1 and TRBJ2-3; weak D call: TRBD1 (5 bases). Germline V CDR1 and CDR2: MGHRA, YSYEKL. The CDR3 runs 14 residues. V dropped 1 base and J dropped 4 bases, with 9 bases sitting between them. CDR3 nucleotides: TGCGCCAGCAGCCAAGCAATAGGGGCAGATACGCAGTATTTT. The encoded protein is CASSQAIGADTQYF.